The clone carrying this TCR beta chain was counted once. No antigen is known for it. The data were obtained in a study of CD4 T cells in relation to SARS-CoV-2 and coronaviruses. The overall study: The HLA restriction of the shared crossreactive spike epitopes was mapped.

General study findings and limits: About 65% of donors had memory CD4+ clonotypes crossrecognizing SARS-CoV-2 and common cold coronavirus spike. According to naive versus memory sequencing, detected responses are memory recall, not newly primed.

CDR3 size: 14 residues. Germline V gene data show CDR1 as LGHDT and CDR2 as YNNKEL (reference sequence). The V and J ends lost 3 bases and 5 bases respectively, with 13 bases between them. Naive and memory CD4+ T cell DNA was deep-sequenced without culture. Libraries were prepared by immunoSEQ multiplex PCR; TCRdb keeps only in-frame clonotypes and omits some of them. The sample contains 30,000 to 45,000 clones, 88% of which appear only once. Sequenced input: memory CD4+ T cells from PBMCs. The chain has TRBV3-1 (or the pseudogene TRBV3-2) and TRBJ2-5; TRBD1 might be the D (6 bases). This clonotype was obtained from an adult with COVID-19. The CDR3 protein is CASSHPGALETQYF. For the CDR3, the DNA is TGTGCCAGCAGCCATCCAGGGGCGTTGGAGACCCAGTACTTC.